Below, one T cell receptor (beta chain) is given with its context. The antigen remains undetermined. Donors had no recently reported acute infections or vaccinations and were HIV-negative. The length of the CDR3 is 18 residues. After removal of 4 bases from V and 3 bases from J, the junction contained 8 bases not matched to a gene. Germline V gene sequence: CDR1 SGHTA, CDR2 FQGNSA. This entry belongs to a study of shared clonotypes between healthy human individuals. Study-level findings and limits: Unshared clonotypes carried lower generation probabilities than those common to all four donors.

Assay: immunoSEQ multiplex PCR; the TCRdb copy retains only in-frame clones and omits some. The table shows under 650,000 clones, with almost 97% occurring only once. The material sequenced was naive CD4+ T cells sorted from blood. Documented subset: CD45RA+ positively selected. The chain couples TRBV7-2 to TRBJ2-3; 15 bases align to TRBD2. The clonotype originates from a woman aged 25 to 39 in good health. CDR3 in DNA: TGTGCCAGCAGCTCAGTCGGGACTAGCGGGAGGTTGACAGATACGCAGTATTTT. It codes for CASSSVGTSGRLTDTQYF.